One and the same sample provided the 5 T cell receptor beta chains below, sequenced in a study of shared clonotypes between healthy human individuals. Clones were read by immunoSEQ multiplex PCR, and TCRdb kept only the in-frame ones, dropping some. The table shows about 2 million clones, with roughly 96% occurring only once. Material: naive CD4+ T cells sorted from blood. Subset in this sample: CD45RA+ positively selected. These receptors originate from a man aged 18 to 29 in good health.

The chain carries TRBV27 and TRBJ1-5; D is uncertain. The CDR3 has 16 residues. In germline, CDR1 is MNHEY, CDR2 SMNVEV (reference sequence). The V end lost 5 bases, the J end lost 2 bases, and 16 bases lay between the germline ends. The CDR3 is CASSQMSTGGNQPQHF. The CDR3, as DNA: TGTGCCAGCAGTCAGATGTCTACCGGGGGCAATCAGCCCCAGCATTTT.

J is TRBJ1-1 and V is TRBV9, with TRBD1 matching over 7 bases. With V trimmed by 4 bases and J by 0 bases, 3 bases remained unmatched. This CDR3 is built from 14 residues. In germline, CDR1 is SGDLS, CDR2 YYNGEE. CDR3 protein: CASSTGQLNTEAFF. The CDR3 DNA is TGTGCCAGCAGCACGGGACAGTTGAACACTGAAGCTTTCTTT.

The J gene is TRBJ2-7, the V gene TRBV5-4; 11 bases agree with TRBD1. The CDR3 totals 15 residues. Germline loops: CDR1 SGHNT, CDR2 YYREEE (reference sequence). Unmatched junction bases numbered 7, after V lost 4 bases and J lost 4 bases. The CDR3 loop is CASSPWTGGGYEQYF. The CDR3, as DNA: TGTGCCAGCAGCCCATGGACAGGGGGCGGGTACGAGCAGTACTTC.

In nucleotides, the CDR3 is TGTGCCACAGGGACCTACGAGCAGTACTTC. Protein product: CATGTYEQYF. The chain has TRBV6-5 and TRBJ2-7, with a weak D call TRBD1 (5 bases). Per germline, CDR1 MNHEY and CDR2 SVGAGI. This CDR3 spans 10 amino acids. V was trimmed by 10 bases and J by 2 bases, leaving 6 bases between them.

The rearrangement joins TRBV6-1 to TRBJ2-7, with D tentatively TRBD1 (8 bases). Germline CDR1 MNHNS, CDR2 SASEGT. Trimming removed 6 bases at V and 7 bases at J, with 19 bases between. The CDR3 is 14 residues long. CDR3: CASRGQVAGGEQYF. The CDR3 DNA is TGTGCCAGCAGGGGACAGGTGGCCGGGGGGGAGCAGTACTTC.